The sequence of this T cell receptor beta chain was determined in a study of T cell clonality in common variable immunodeficiency (dated by TCRdb to 2014 to 2015). The CDR3 contains 17 residues, cysteine and phenylalanine counted. Shown are 42 bases from within the CDR3, in frame from base 1. The junction shows trimming of 4 bases on V and 8 bases on J, plus 24 bases between the germline ends. The germline V gene (reference sequence) provides CDR1 LGHDT and CDR2 YNNKEL. Standard criteria were used to diagnose CVID, namely serum IgG, IgA and/or IgM reduced below the normal range together with specific antibody deficiency. There were about 42 subjects in the CVID group (approximately 15 female and around 30 male), ranging in age from 9 to 64 years, with a mean age of around 39. Predominantly Caucasian heritage was noted among both the CVID patients and the healthy controls. All CVID subjects had received replacement immunoglobulin therapy for at least one year at the time of study participation. When blood was collected, none of the CVID subjects were ill or on immunomodulatory or immunosuppressive medication. From each donor, about 5 to 8.5 ml of heparinized peripheral whole blood was collected. Genomic DNA from adults with common variable immune deficiency (CVID) and from healthy adult controls was the source for sequencing TCRbeta CDR3 repertoires. Diluted blood was density-centrifuged over Hypaque 1077 or Ficoll-Paque to isolate peripheral blood mononuclear cells. Unsorted mononuclear cells served as the source of genomic DNA, which was extracted either by Qiagen column purification or by a centrifugation-based method.

CVID samples and control samples contributed equivalent amounts of genomic DNA as sequencing input. For every sample, a 60 bp segment covering the rearranged TCRbeta CDR3 region was amplified and then sequenced. The immunoSEQ assay, a bias-corrected multiplex PCR combined with high-throughput sequencing, was used to amplify TCRbeta. The authors processed their data as follows. Every unique nucleotide sequence was considered a clone and was annotated with V, D and J genes, copy number and frequency. Sequences were labeled productive if in frame, and non-productive if out of frame or containing stop codons. Clonality was calculated from Shannon's entropy as previously described. The predicted amino acid sequences of productive clones were used to derive the mean CDR3 Kyte-Doolittle hydropathy. Hierarchical clustering of scaled V gene usage was performed with the R hclust function using Manhattan distance and complete linkage. Sharing of clones by CDR3 amino acid sequence was evaluated through resampling of 12 repertoires per group over 100 rounds. Repertoires were searched for more than 55 published EBV-specific and some 240 published CMV-specific TCRbeta sequences. A couple of CVID samples that yielded fewer than 10,000 sequences were excluded from the analysis, so 42 CVID repertoires were retained. This is the immuneACCESS table as TCRdb keeps it, with only in-frame sequences that have V and J called. A part of the clones is gone; compared with another copy, unresolved V genes explain less than half, and the rest is unexplained. V, J and clone size were drawn from that table, and D and trimming were deduced from the DNA. Listed for this sample are nearly 20,000 clones, none observed only a single time. 2.5% of the sample rests with the top ten.

In its sample, this clone was seen many times. The antigen this receptor binds is unknown. Read sequence stops 3 residues before the CDR3 end, and the germline J gene provides the missing end. What the study reported, not specific to this receptor: CVID TCRbeta sequences were reported to have fewer deletions and N-nucleotide insertions and to lack highly modified clones with 13 or more V deletions. According to the authors, finding the cause of the higher clonality in CVID would require sequencing the repertoires of T cell subpopulations. TCRbeta clonality was higher in CVID subjects than in healthy controls (t-test p = 0.018), and the increase was most characteristic of about a third of subjects. Differences among patients in the CVID cohort limited the correlations between repertoire features and clinical complications. Healthy controls shared more TCRbeta clones with each other than CVID subjects shared among themselves (p < 0.0001). Despite equal DNA input, controls averaged approximately 77,000 unique sequences per sample versus about 31,547 in CVID samples.

This TCR derives from a human donor with common variable immunodeficiency. The sequence joins TRBV3-1 (or the pseudogene TRBV3-2) to TRBJ2-1; matching of 5 bases hints at TRBD2 as the D gene. Material: peripheral blood mononuclear cells. This receptor has the CDR3 CASSPNERSGHWDEQFF. The DNA read from the CDR3 is TGTGCCAGCAGCCCCAATGAACGGAGCGGCCACTGGGATGAG.